This T cell receptor (beta chain) was documented in a study of long-term antiretroviral therapy in people with HIV. Study results and limitations: Clones expanded before ART dominated the repertoire at all time points. The study lacked data on ART adherence, viral resistance or therapy changes.

Treatment locations for all participants with HIV were in the United States. It was version v3.0 of the immunoSEQ assay that was run at survey level. The assay was immunoSEQ multiplex PCR, and TCRdb's table has in-frame clones only and misses some. The sample shows about 22,000 clones, more than 75% of them seen only once. Details on this clone: Its antigen is unknown.

Germline CDR1 and CDR2: SGHRS and YFSETQ. Trimming cost V 1 base and J 3 bases, with 9 bases left between them. CDR3 size: 14 residues. The TCR comes from a woman between 25 and 40 years old with HIV. This specimen consisted of unsorted PBMCs, obtained 1.8 years before starting antiretroviral therapy. The gene calls are TRBV5-1 and TRBJ2-3, with a tentative D call TRBD2 (6 bases). As DNA, the CDR3 is TGCGCCAGCAGCTTGTGGGACTTGACAGATACGCAGTATTTT. It codes for CASSLWDLTDTQYF.